Presented here are 32 T cell receptor beta chains from one specimen sequenced in a study of HIV-infected patients and healthy controls. TCRdb itself ran the 5' RACE reads through MiXCR, one entry per CDR3 protein. This sample has around 64,000 distinct CDR3 sequences, with roughly a sixth found just once. The sequencing sample was made of CD4+ T cells from blood. The source is a human donor in good health.

This clonotype was counted many times. The V and J genes are TRBV19 and TRBJ2-3; 9 nucleotides agree with TRBD2. V lost 10 bases and J lost 6; bases outside the gene matches: 17. Germline CDR1 reads LNHDA; CDR2 reads SQIVND (reference sequence). The CDR3 has 16 amino acids. As DNA, the CDR3 is TGTGCCACTTCAAGTCCGGGTAGCGGGAGCTTGGATACGCAGTATTTT. The encoded protein is CATSSPGSGSLDTQYF.

This clonotype appeared many times. This chain links TRBV30 with TRBJ2-1; 7 bases agree with TRBD2. The germline CDR1 and CDR2 sequences are GTSNPN and SVGIG (reference sequence). The CDR3 is 14 residues long. Unmatched junction bases numbered 4, after V lost 2 bases and J lost 3 bases. The CDR3 region has the DNA TGTGCCTGGAGTAAAAAGCGGGGCTACAATGAGCAGTTCTTC. This translates into CAWSKKRGYNEQFF.

V and J are TRBV6-2 or TRBV6-3 and TRBJ2-2; the D gene is possibly TRBD1 (6 bases). Germline V lookup: CDR1 MNHEY, CDR2 SVGEGT. The germline V and J ends were trimmed by 7 bases and 4 bases, with 19 bases remaining between them. This CDR3 contains 16 residues. The CDR3 here is CASMGAGRRGTGELFF. The DNA of the CDR3 is TGTGCCAGCATGGGGGCGGGCCGCCGAGGCACCGGGGAGCTGTTTTTT.

This chain connects TRBV11-1 to TRBJ1-1, with 8 bases lining up with TRBD1. CDR1 is SGHAT, CDR2 FQDESV, per germline (reference sequence). This CDR3 is 12 amino acids long. The junction had 8 bases not matched to a gene; V was cut back by 6 bases and J by 11 bases. The DNA of the CDR3 is TGTGCCAGCAGTTTGAGGAGACAGGGGGCTTTCTTT. Translating gives CASSLRRQGAFF. Drawing the rest from reference TRBV11-1 and TRBJ1-1, the complete variable domain is EAEVAQSPRYKITEKSQAVAFWCDPISGHATLYWYRQILGQGPELLVQFQDESVVDDSQLPKDRFSAERLKGVDSTLKIQPAELGDSAMYLCASSLRRQGAFFGQGTRLTVV.

V and J are TRBV19 and TRBJ2-1; D might be TRBD1 (5 bases). The CDR3 is made up of 18 amino acids. Germline loops: CDR1 LNHDA, CDR2 SQIVND (reference sequence). V was trimmed by 3 bases and J by 4 bases, leaving 22 bases between them. CDR3 DNA: TGTGCCAGTAGTATGTTAGAGGACACACCCTTTGGTTACAATGAGCAGTTCTTC. Amino acid sequence: CASSMLEDTPFGYNEQFF.

This sequence joins TRBV14 and TRBJ2-3, with D maybe TRBD2 (5 bases). The V end was cut by 1 base, the J end by 2 bases, with 13 bases between. Per the germline V gene, CDR1 is SGHDN and CDR2 is FVKESK. CDR3 length: 16 amino acids. CDR3 protein: CASSQVPSGATDTQYF. The CDR3 DNA is TGTGCCAGCAGCCAAGTCCCCAGCGGAGCCACAGATACGCAGTATTTT.

This clonotype was seen many times. J is TRBJ2-7 and V is TRBV20-1; 8 nucleotides agree with TRBD1. Trimming removed 6 bases from V and 1 base from J; junction bases left unmatched: 5. Looked up from germline, CDR1 is DFQATT and CDR2 is SNEGSKA (reference sequence). This CDR3 spans 13 amino acids. The CDR3, as DNA: TGCAGTGCCTCGGACAGGGTTTCCTACGAGCAGTACTTC. It yields the protein CSASDRVSYEQYF.

This clonotype was seen a few times. J is TRBJ2-7 and V is TRBV5-4; the match to TRBD2 covers 13 bases. CDR3 size: 15 residues. V lost 0 bases to trimming and J lost 12 bases; unmatched junction nucleotides: 9. The V gene's germline CDR1 is SGHNT and CDR2 YYREEE (reference sequence). The DNA for the CDR3 is TGTGCCAGCAGCTTGGGCGGGACTAGCGGGACCGCGGGGTACTTC. Translation gives CASSLGGTSGTAGYF.

This clonotype was observed a handful of times. The chain uses TRBV29-1 and TRBJ2-6; D perhaps matches TRBD1 (6 bases). Trimming removed 4 bases at V and 0 bases at J, with 7 bases between. This CDR3 is 14 amino acids long. CDR1 SQVTM and CDR2 ANQGSEA come from the germline V gene. The CDR3 DNA is TGCAGCGTTGTACAGGGCTCTGGGGCCAACGTCCTGACTTTC. Its translation is CSVVQGSGANVLTF.

This clonotype was recorded a few times. This chain links TRBV28 with TRBJ2-3; 7 positions agree with TRBD1. The V and J ends lost 7 bases and 7 bases, in that order; junction bases with no gene match: 11. This CDR3 region has 14 residues. Germline V gives CDR1 MDHEN, CDR2 SYDVKM. In nucleotides, the CDR3 is TGTGCCAGCAACTTAGACAGGGTGATTCATACGCAGTATTTT. It codes for CASNLDRVIHTQYF.

The rearrangement links TRBV12-2 to TRBJ2-2. TRBV12-2 is given as a pseudogene. The CDR3 is 16 residues long. The CDR3 nucleotides read TGTGCAAGTCGCTTAGAGACGGAGCTGAACACCGGGGAGCTGTTTTTT. Residues: CASRLETELNTGELFF.

The chain recombines TRBV20-1 with TRBJ2-7; no clear D. CDR1 is DFQATT, CDR2 SNEGSKA, per germline (reference sequence). The CDR3 consists of 13 residues. Deletions cut 3 bases from V and 6 bases from J, with 15 bases between. The CDR3 sequence is CSASGPAEGEQYF. In DNA, the CDR3 is TGCAGTGCTAGCGGGCCAGCAGAAGGCGAGCAGTACTTC.

This clonotype was seen ten or more times. The CDR3 protein is CASSTGITEAFF. The DNA for the CDR3 is TGTGCCAGCAGTACAGGGATCACTGAAGCTTTCTTT. This sequence joins TRBV6-1 and TRBJ1-1, with a possible D match to TRBD1 (6 bases). The CDR3 runs to 12 residues. V shed 5 bases and J shed 4 bases, with 8 bases lying between them. Germline CDR1 and CDR2: MNHNS and SASEGT.

The J gene is TRBJ2-7, the V gene TRBV20-1; D might be TRBD1 (7 bases). The germline CDR1 and CDR2 sequences are DFQATT and SNEGSKA (reference sequence). The CDR3 runs to 12 residues. The CDR3 DNA follows: TGCAGAGTCCAGGGGGGAGCAGGAGAGCAGTACTTC. Amino acids: CRVQGGAGEQYF.

J is TRBJ1-3 and V is TRBV12-3 or TRBV12-4; D uncertain. The CDR3 covers 14 residues. The V gene lost 2 bases and the J gene lost 4 bases, with 9 bases spanning the gap. This CDR3 reads CASSLRPQGNTIYF. Written as DNA, the CDR3 is TGTGCCAGCAGTTTAAGACCGCAGGGAAACACCATATATTTT.

The rearrangement joins TRBV5-1 to TRBJ1-1; no reliable D call. This CDR3 comprises 13 residues. V was cut by 3 bases and J by 4 bases, with 10 bases left in between. Looked up from germline, CDR1 is SGHRS and CDR2 is YFSETQ. CDR3 in amino acids: CASSYVVGTEAFF. The CDR3 DNA sequence: TGCGCCAGCAGCTATGTGGTTGGCACTGAAGCTTTCTTT.

The sample holds a few counts of this clonotype. The chain joins TRBV10-3 to TRBJ2-7; D ambiguous. Trimming removed 2 bases from V and 3 bases from J, with 11 bases in between. The CDR3 is 14 amino acids. Germline CDR1 ENHRY, CDR2 SYGVKD. This CDR3 reads CAISEDVPHYEQYF. The CDR3 DNA is TGTGCCATCAGTGAGGACGTTCCCCACTACGAGCAGTACTTC.

V is TRBV20-1 and J is TRBJ2-5; D remains unclear. Looked up from germline, CDR1 is DFQATT and CDR2 is SNEGSKA (reference sequence). The length of the CDR3 is 10 residues. Trimming removed 2 bases at V and 3 bases at J, with 1 base between. This CDR3 is CSARKETQYF. The CDR3 DNA follows: TGCAGTGCTAGAAAAGAGACCCAGTACTTC.

The rearrangement links TRBV20-1 to TRBJ1-2, with TRBD1 identical over 9 bases. This CDR3 spans 13 amino acids. Germline V gene sequence: CDR1 DFQATT, CDR2 SNEGSKA (reference sequence). V was clipped by 6 bases and J by 4 bases; unmatched bases: 6. CDR3 coding DNA: TGCAGTGCAATCCCGACAGGGGGCTATGGCTACACCTTC. It specifies CSAIPTGGYGYTF.

The table lists this clonotype with a few counts. The chain employs TRBV4-2 and TRBJ2-6, with D uncertain. Trimming took 4 bases from V and 0 from J, leaving 19 bases between them. CDR3 length: 19 amino acids. The germline V gene has CDR1 LGHNA and CDR2 YNFKEQ. The CDR3 protein is CASSLPLGHSDSGANVLTF. CDR3 DNA sequence: TGTGCCAGCAGCCTCCCCCTCGGGCATTCGGACTCTGGGGCCAACGTCCTGACTTTC.

The V gene is TRBV6-2 or TRBV6-3, the J gene TRBJ2-4; TRBD1 agrees at 7 bases. This CDR3 has 15 residues. Germline CDR1 MNHEY, CDR2 SVGEGT. J gave up 4 bases and V 5 bases, and 8 bases lay outside the gene matches. The DNA of the CDR3 is TGTGCCAGCAGTAAGATTCGGGACAGTAAAAACATTCAGTACTTC. This gives the protein CASSKIRDSKNIQYF.

This clonotype appeared a few times. V is TRBV5-6 and J is TRBJ2-3; TRBD2 matches at 16 bases. Germline CDR1 SGHDT, CDR2 YYEEEE. The CDR3 covers 17 residues. J gave up 5 bases and V 2 bases, and 5 bases lay outside the gene matches. CDR3 DNA sequence: TGTGCCAGCAGCTTCATGGGACTAGCGGGAGGGCAAGATACGCAGTATTTT. The encoded protein is CASSFMGLAGGQDTQYF.

This clonotype was observed at least ten times. This rearrangement joins TRBV6-1 to TRBJ2-1; D is unclear. The CDR3 is 14 residues long. V dropped 5 bases and J dropped 1 base, with 9 bases sitting between them. Germline values: CDR1 MNHNS, CDR2 SASEGT. The chain's CDR3 is CASSKEFSYNEQFF. DNA for the CDR3: TGTGCCAGCAGTAAGGAATTTTCCTACAATGAGCAGTTCTTC.

This clonotype was counted ten times or more. V gene TRBV4-3 combines with J gene TRBJ1-1; D unresolved. Per germline, CDR1 LGHNA and CDR2 YSLEER. This CDR3 comprises 15 residues. Trimming took 2 bases from V and 4 from J, leaving 14 bases between them. The CDR3 reads CASSQYPLQSTEAFF. CDR3 coding DNA: TGCGCCAGCAGCCAATACCCGCTACAATCCACTGAAGCTTTCTTT.

This clonotype turned up a few times. The V gene is TRBV6-6, the J gene TRBJ1-2, with D possibly TRBD1 on 6 matching bases. V shed 5 bases and J shed 1 base, with 17 bases lying between them. The germline gives CDR1 MNHNY, CDR2 SVGAGI (reference sequence). The CDR3 runs to 16 residues. CDR3 residues: CASSTSRQALNYGYTF. The CDR3 bases are TGTGCCAGCAGTACATCCCGACAGGCCCTTAACTATGGCTACACCTTC.

This clonotype has just a few counts. DNA for the CDR3: TGTGCCAGCAGCCGAACCGGGGGGTCGTATGGCTACACCTTC. Translating it yields CASSRTGGSYGYTF. The chain employs TRBV14 and TRBJ1-2; D possibly corresponds to TRBD1 (5 bases). In germline, CDR1 is SGHDN, CDR2 FVKESK. This CDR3 has 14 amino acids. V lost 4 bases to trimming and J lost 5 bases, with 14 bases between them.

V is TRBV4-3 and J is TRBJ2-5; D is unclear. This CDR3 spans 14 amino acids. From germline, CDR1 is LGHNA and CDR2 YSLEER. The ends were cut back, 0 bases at V and 2 bases at J, with 7 bases in the middle. The CDR3 spells CASSQDRAQETQYF. The CDR3 DNA is TGCGCCAGCAGCCAAGATAGAGCACAAGAGACCCAGTACTTC.

The J gene is TRBJ2-3, the V gene TRBV20-1; the D gene is possibly TRBD2 (5 bases). Deletions cut 5 bases from V and 2 bases from J, with 11 bases between. Germline V gene data show CDR1 as DFQATT and CDR2 as SNEGSKA (reference sequence). This CDR3 is built from 13 residues. CDR3: CSAAIGNTDTQYF. As DNA, the CDR3 is TGCAGTGCTGCCATCGGGAACACAGATACGCAGTATTTT.

This clonotype showed up just a few times. Relative to the germline gene, one junction end is altered; a read error may explain this. The chain couples TRBV10-3 to TRBJ2-2, with 8 positions matching TRBD1. The CDR3 has 16 residues. Per germline, CDR1 ENHRY and CDR2 SYGVKD. This chain's CDR3 is CKPGHRGVKNTGELFF. The CDR3 nucleotides read TGCAAACCGGGACACAGGGGGGTCAAGAACACCGGGGAGCTGTTTTTT.

The chain has TRBV7-2 and TRBJ2-7; 13 bases are shared with TRBD2. CDR3 length: 15 amino acids. Germline V gene sequence: CDR1 SGHTA, CDR2 FQGNSA. V shed 4 bases and J 3 bases; nucleotides not matched to a gene: 3. The CDR3 protein is CASSSRTSGGYEQYF. DNA of the CDR3: TGTGCCAGCAGCTCCCGGACTAGCGGGGGCTACGAGCAGTACTTC.

The CDR3 protein is CASSPQSARDTEAFF. CDR3 nucleotides: TGTGCCAGCTCACCGCAAAGTGCCAGGGACACTGAAGCTTTCTTT. This chain connects TRBV18 to TRBJ1-1, with D perhaps TRBD1 (5 bases). The CDR3 covers 15 residues. The V gene lost 3 bases and the J gene lost 3 bases, with 14 bases spanning the gap. From germline, CDR1 is KGHSH and CDR2 LQKENI. The full variable domain, its missing parts supplied by reference TRBV18 and TRBJ1-1, is NAGVMQNPRHLVRRRGQEARLRCSPMKGHSHVYWYRQLPEEGLKFMVYLQKENIIDESGMPKERFSAEFPKEGPSILRIQQVVRGDSAAYFCASSPQSARDTEAFFGQGTRLTVV.

This clonotype was counted a few times. This sequence joins TRBV12-3 or TRBV12-4 and TRBJ1-2; D unresolved. Trimming shortened V by 5 bases and J by 8 bases, and 15 bases separated the two germline ends. This CDR3 is built from 13 residues. The CDR3 here is CASSPTQVRGYTF. CDR3 DNA sequence: TGTGCCAGCAGTCCAACTCAGGTCAGAGGCTACACCTTC.